This T cell receptor beta chain was found in a study of cytomegalovirus exposure and HLA in healthy donors. Notes on the study in general: According to reports, the classifier identified cytomegalovirus status with high specificity and sensitivity.

The V gene lost 0 bases and the J gene lost 2 bases, with 10 bases spanning the gap. This CDR3 has 15 residues. Germline CDR1 reads MNHNY; CDR2 reads SVGAGI (reference sequence). Vbeta (60) and Jbeta (13) primers were used in the PCR. The data were produced by immunoSEQ multiplex PCR, yet TCRdb's version contains in-frame clones alone and is incomplete. The data hold around 140,000 clones, with about 70% observed a single time. With respect to this clone: The target antigen is unknown.

V is TRBV6-6 and J is TRBJ1-2; the D is unclear. The TCR comes from a woman in her thirties or forties in good health and CMV-seronegative. Sequencing was performed on PBMCs. CDR3 in amino acids: CASSYSRAGNYGYTF. The CDR3 region has the DNA TGTGCCAGCAGTTACTCGAGAGCCGGGAACTATGGCTACACCTTC.